Each of the 3 T cell receptor beta chains below was sequenced from the same sample in a study of T cells after yellow fever vaccination. TCRdb re-analysed the 5' RACE reads in MiXCR, keeping a single row per CDR3 protein. The sample holds about 360,000 distinct CDR3 sequences, approximately 6% seen once. The source material was PBMCs, sampled 5 days after the yellow fever booster vaccination. Source of these receptors: a man aged 25 to 40 who received the YFV17D yellow fever vaccine.

The rearrangement joins TRBV7-7 to TRBJ2-5; 13 nucleotides match TRBD2. Germline lookup yields CDR1 SSHAT and CDR2 FNYEAQ (reference sequence). V gave up 4 bases and J gave up 2 bases; unmatched junction bases: 4. This CDR3 has 16 residues. The CDR3 spells CASSSGLAGVQETQYF. CDR3 DNA: TGTGCCAGCAGCTCCGGACTAGCGGGAGTGCAAGAGACCCAGTACTTC.

The chain combines TRBV20-1 with TRBJ2-1; possibly TRBD1 for D (6 bases). From germline, CDR1 is DFQATT and CDR2 SNEGSKA (reference sequence). V was trimmed by 7 bases and J by 12 bases, leaving 16 bases between them. CDR3 length: 11 amino acids. The CDR3, as DNA: TGCAGTGTCCCCCCCGAGACAGGGCAGTTCTTC. It yields the protein CSVPPETGQFF.

This clonotype was observed at least ten times. The V gene is TRBV29-1, the J gene TRBJ2-2, with TRBD1 identical over 8 bases. V shed 7 bases and J 3 bases; nucleotides not matched to a gene: 10. The CDR3 extends over 15 amino acids. The germline gives CDR1 SQVTM, CDR2 ANQGSEA. CDR3 nucleotide sequence: TGCAGCGCCTCGACAGGGGTGGTTGACACCGGGGAGCTGTTTTTT. It yields the protein CSASTGVVDTGELFF.